Shown below are 5 T cell receptor beta chains from a single sample sequenced in a study of cytomegalovirus exposure and HLA in healthy donors. It was with 60 Vbeta and 13 Jbeta primers that the PCR ran. TCRdb's copy holds only in-frame clones and misses some; the assay was immunoSEQ multiplex PCR. This sample has 300,000 or so clones, with just under 85% found just once. Sequences were obtained from PBMCs. All receptors come from a woman aged 40 to 49 in good health and CMV-seropositive.

The chain employs TRBV23-1 and TRBJ2-3, with D possibly being TRBD2 (6 bases). TRBV23-1 is recorded as an ORF, its role being uncertain. Trimming left V 0 bases short and J 3 bases short, with 25 bases between. The CDR3 consists of 20 residues. CDR3 in DNA: TGCGCCAGCAGTCAATCATTGGACCCAGGAGGGGCGTTGGCGACAGATACGCAGTATTTT. Its protein is CASSQSLDPGGALATDTQYF.

The chain employs TRBV6-1 and TRBJ2-1, with a tentative D call TRBD1 (5 bases). Trimming took 7 bases from V and 4 from J, leaving 8 bases between them. The CDR3 is 12 residues long. Germline CDR1 reads MNHNS; CDR2 reads SASEGT. This CDR3 reads CASTAGYNEQFF. CDR3 nucleotide sequence: TGTGCCAGCACGGCAGGGTACAATGAGCAGTTCTTC.

This clone was observed a handful of times. In DNA, the CDR3 is TGTGCCAGCAGGGTAGGGGGCGCGGCTAATGAAAAACTGTTTTTT. Encoded protein: CASRVGGAANEKLFF. V gene TRBV27 combines with J gene TRBJ1-4, with TRBD1 identical over 7 bases. With V trimmed by 6 bases and J by 3 bases, 7 bases remained unmatched. Germline loops: CDR1 MNHEY, CDR2 SMNVEV (reference sequence). The length of the CDR3 is 15 residues.

The gene calls are TRBV6-6 and TRBJ1-1, with 9 bases lining up with TRBD1. The germline V gene encodes CDR1 MNHNY and CDR2 SVGAGI (reference sequence). This CDR3 spans 14 amino acids. The junction had 5 bases not matched to a gene; V was cut back by 5 bases and J by 4 bases. For the CDR3, the DNA is TGTGCCAGCAGTAAGGGACAGGGTGGCACTGAAGCTTTCTTT. It yields the protein CASSKGQGGTEAFF.

This chain connects TRBV29-1 to TRBJ2-3; TRBD2 agrees at 12 bases. The V gene end was trimmed by 7 bases and the J gene end by 8 bases; junction bases not matched to a gene: 16. CDR1 and CDR2 from the germline V gene are SQVTM and ANQGSEA. The CDR3 totals 16 residues. The CDR3 protein is CSARGGLAGGKGTQYF. CDR3 DNA sequence: TGCAGCGCCCGCGGAGGTCTAGCGGGAGGGAAGGGTACGCAGTATTTT.